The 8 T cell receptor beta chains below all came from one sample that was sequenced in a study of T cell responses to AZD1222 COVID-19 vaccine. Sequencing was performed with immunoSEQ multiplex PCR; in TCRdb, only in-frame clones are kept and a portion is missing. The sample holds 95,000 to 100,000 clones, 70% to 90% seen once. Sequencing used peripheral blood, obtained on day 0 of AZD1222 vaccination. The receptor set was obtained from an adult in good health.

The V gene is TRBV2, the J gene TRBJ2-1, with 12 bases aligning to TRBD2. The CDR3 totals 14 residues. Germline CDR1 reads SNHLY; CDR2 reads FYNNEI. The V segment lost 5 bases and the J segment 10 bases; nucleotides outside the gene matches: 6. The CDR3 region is CASSQLAGGREQFF. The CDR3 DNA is TGTGCCAGCAGTCAACTAGCGGGAGGCCGGGAGCAGTTCTTC.

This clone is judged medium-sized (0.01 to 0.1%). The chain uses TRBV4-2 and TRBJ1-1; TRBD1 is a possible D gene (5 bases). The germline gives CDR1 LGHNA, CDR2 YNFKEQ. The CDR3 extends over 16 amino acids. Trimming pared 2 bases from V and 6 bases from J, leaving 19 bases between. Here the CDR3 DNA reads TGTGCCAGCAGCCAATTTTCAGCGCTCACGGGGGCTGAAGCTTTCTTT. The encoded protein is CASSQFSALTGAEAFF.

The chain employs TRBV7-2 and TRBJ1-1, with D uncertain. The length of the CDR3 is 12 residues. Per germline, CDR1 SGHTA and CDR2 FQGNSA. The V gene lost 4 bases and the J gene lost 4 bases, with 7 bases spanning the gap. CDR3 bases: TGTGCCAGCAGCTCCGCCCCCACTGAAGCTTTCTTT. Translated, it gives CASSSAPTEAFF.

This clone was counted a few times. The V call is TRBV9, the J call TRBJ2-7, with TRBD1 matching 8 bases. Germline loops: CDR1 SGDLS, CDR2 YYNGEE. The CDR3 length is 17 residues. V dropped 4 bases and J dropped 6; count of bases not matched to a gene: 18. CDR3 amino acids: CASSFPAGGQGTSEQYF. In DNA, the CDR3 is TGTGCCAGCAGCTTCCCGGCGGGCGGACAGGGAACCTCCGAGCAGTACTTC.

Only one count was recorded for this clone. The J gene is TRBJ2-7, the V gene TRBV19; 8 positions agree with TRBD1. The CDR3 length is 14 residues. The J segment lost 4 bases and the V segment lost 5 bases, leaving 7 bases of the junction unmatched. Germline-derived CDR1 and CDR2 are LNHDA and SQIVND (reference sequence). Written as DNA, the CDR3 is TGTGCCAGTAGTGAACAGGGGGTAGGGTACGAGCAGTACTTC. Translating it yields CASSEQGVGYEQYF.

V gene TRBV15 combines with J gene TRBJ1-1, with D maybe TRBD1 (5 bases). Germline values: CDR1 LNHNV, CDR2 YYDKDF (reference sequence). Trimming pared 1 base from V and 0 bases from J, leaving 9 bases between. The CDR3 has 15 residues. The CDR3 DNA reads TGTGCCACCAGCAGAGGAGAACAGGTGAACACTGAAGCTTTCTTT. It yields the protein CATSRGEQVNTEAFF.

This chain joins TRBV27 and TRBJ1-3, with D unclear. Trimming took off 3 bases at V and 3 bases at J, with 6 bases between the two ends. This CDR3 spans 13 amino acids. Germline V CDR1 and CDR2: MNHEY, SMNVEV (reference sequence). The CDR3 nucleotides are TGTGCCAGCAGTTTGGGGATTGGAAACACCATATATTTT. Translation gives CASSLGIGNTIYF.

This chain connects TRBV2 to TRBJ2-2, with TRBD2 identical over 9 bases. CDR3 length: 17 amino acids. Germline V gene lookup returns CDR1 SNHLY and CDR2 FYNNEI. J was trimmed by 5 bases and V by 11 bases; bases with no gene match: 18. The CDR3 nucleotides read TGTGCCTGCCTCCGGATAGCGGGAGAGGTATGGACCGGGGAGCTGTTTTTT. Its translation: CACLRIAGEVWTGELFF. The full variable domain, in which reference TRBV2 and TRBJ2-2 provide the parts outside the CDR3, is EPEVTQTPSHQVTQMGQEVILRCVPISNHLYFYWYRQILGQKVEFLVSFYNNEISEKSEIFDDQFSVERPDGSNFTLKIRSTKLEDSAMYFCACLRIAGEVWTGELFFGEGSRLTVL.